This T cell receptor (beta chain) comes out of a study of shared clonotypes between healthy human individuals. Deletions cut 2 bases from V and 1 base from J, with 11 bases between. CDR1 and CDR2 (germline): SSHAT, FNYEAQ (reference sequence). The CDR3 runs 15 residues. Study-wide results and limits: The genetic and exposure-history diversity represented was limited by few donors. Only blood underwent sampling, and tissue repertoires likely differ.

About this clone itself: As yet, its antigen is unknown.

The run depth of the assay was deep. This table comes from immunoSEQ multiplex PCR, and its TCRdb copy is limited to in-frame clones, with some not included. This sample has a few hundred thousand clones; roughly 80% occur once, and the top ten carry 12%. Sequenced material: PBMCs. This receptor was obtained from a woman in her thirties or forties in good health. Some clones in this sample may be carry-over from other donors' samples. The genes are TRBV7-7 and TRBJ2-5; the D is unclear. CDR3 residues: CASSLNYGIQETQYF. DNA for the CDR3: TGTGCCAGCAGCTTAAATTACGGCATCCAAGAGACCCAGTACTTC. The variable domain in full, completed from reference TRBV7-7 and TRBJ2-5, reads GAGVSQSPRYKVTKRGQDVTLRCDPISSHATLYWYQQALGQGPEFLTYFNYEAQPDKSGLPSDRFSAERPEGSISTLTIQRTEQRDSAMYRCASSLNYGIQETQYFGPGTRLLVL.